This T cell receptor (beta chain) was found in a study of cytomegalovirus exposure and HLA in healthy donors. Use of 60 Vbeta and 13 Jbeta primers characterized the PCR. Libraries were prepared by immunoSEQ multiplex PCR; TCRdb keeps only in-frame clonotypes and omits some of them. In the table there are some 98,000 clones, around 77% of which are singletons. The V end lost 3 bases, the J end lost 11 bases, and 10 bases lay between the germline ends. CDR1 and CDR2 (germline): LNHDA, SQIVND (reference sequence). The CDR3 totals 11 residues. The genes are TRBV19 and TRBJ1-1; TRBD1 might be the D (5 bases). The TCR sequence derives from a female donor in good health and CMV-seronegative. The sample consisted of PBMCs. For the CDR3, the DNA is TGTGCCAGTAGTATGACAGTTGACGCTTTCTTT. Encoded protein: CASSMTVDAFF.